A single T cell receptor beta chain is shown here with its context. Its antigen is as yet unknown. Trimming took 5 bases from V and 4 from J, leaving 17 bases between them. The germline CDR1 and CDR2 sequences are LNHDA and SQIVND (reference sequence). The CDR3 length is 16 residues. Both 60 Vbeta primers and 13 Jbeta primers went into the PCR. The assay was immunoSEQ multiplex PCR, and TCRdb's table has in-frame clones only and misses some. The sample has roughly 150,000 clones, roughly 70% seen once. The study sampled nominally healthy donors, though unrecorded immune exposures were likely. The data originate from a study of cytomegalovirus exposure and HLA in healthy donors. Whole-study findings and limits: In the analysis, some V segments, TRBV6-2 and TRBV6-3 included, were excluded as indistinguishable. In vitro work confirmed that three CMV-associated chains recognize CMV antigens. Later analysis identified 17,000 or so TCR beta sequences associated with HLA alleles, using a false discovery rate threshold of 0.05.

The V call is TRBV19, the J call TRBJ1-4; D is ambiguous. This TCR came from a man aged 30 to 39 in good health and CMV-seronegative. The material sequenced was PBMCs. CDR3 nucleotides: TGTGCCAGTAGTGCCCGCGGGGAGGTACATAATGAAAAACTGTTTTTT. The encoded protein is CASSARGEVHNEKLFF.